The 8 T cell receptor beta chains presented below share a single source sample, sequenced in a study of CD8+ T cells in alopecia areata. Sequencing templates came from extracted RNA that was reverse transcribed into cDNA. Libraries were prepared by immunoSEQ multiplex PCR; TCRdb keeps only in-frame clonotypes and omits some of them. The sample lists 25,000 or so clones; under 60% were seen once. Sequenced input: NKG2D-high CD8+ T cells sorted from blood. These receptors all come from a human donor with alopecia areata.

CDR3 in amino acids: CASSAEPSGTYNEQFF. In DNA form, the CDR3 reads TGTGCCAGCAGTGCCGAACCTAGCGGAACTTACAATGAGCAGTTCTTC. The chain has TRBV27 and TRBJ2-1; 7 bases align to TRBD2. The V gene end was trimmed by 5 bases and the J gene end by 4 bases; junction bases not matched to a gene: 11. This CDR3 is 16 amino acids long. Germline-derived CDR1 and CDR2 are MNHEY and SMNVEV (reference sequence).

The chain couples TRBV12-5 to TRBJ2-1; 13 bases agree with TRBD2. CDR3 size: 17 residues. Germline V gene lookup returns CDR1 LGHNT and CDR2 FRNRAP. V dropped 6 bases and J dropped 1; count of bases not matched to a gene: 6. The CDR3 nucleotides are TGTGCTAGTGGGGACCCGGGACTAGCGGGATCCTACAATGAGCAGTTCTTC. This sequence encodes CASGDPGLAGSYNEQFF.

The chain recombines TRBV5-1 with TRBJ1-2; maybe TRBD1 (5 bases). Germline V gene sequence: CDR1 SGHRS, CDR2 YFSETQ. V dropped 4 bases and J dropped 3 bases, with 13 bases sitting between them. The CDR3 sequence is 14 residues long. In DNA, the CDR3 is TGCGCCAGCAGCGATGGGGGGGTTGACTATGGCTACACCTTC. Translation: CASSDGGVDYGYTF.

The J gene is TRBJ2-7, the V gene TRBV7-9; D gene unclear. Looked up from germline, CDR1 is SEHNR and CDR2 is FQNEAQ (reference sequence). The CDR3 spans 15 residues. Trimming pared 1 base from V and 0 bases from J, leaving 10 bases between. The CDR3 DNA sequence: TGTGCCAGCAGCTTAGTTTCTTCCAGCTCCTACGAGCAGTACTTC. As protein: CASSLVSSSSYEQYF.

This clone came up a few times. The genes are TRBV4-1 and TRBJ2-3; D unresolved. Trimming took off 0 bases at V and 1 base at J, with 14 bases between the two ends. There are 17 residues in the CDR3. Germline V gives CDR1 MGHRA, CDR2 YSYEKL. CDR3 nucleotides: TGCGCCAGCAGCCAAGAGTTTAGGGCTGCAGGCACAGATACGCAGTATTTT. Protein product: CASSQEFRAAGTDTQYF.

This clone was detected once. This chain connects TRBV9 to TRBJ2-1; the D gene could be TRBD1 or TRBD2 (5 bases each). CDR1 and CDR2 (germline): SGDLS, YYNGEE. There are 12 residues in the CDR3. The V gene lost 6 bases and the J gene lost 10 bases, with 14 bases spanning the gap. As DNA, the CDR3 is TGTGCCAGCACCACGGGGCCTGGGGAGCAGTTCTTC. As protein: CASTTGPGEQFF.

This clone was seen a few times. V gene TRBV28 combines with J gene TRBJ2-1; 7 bases are a match to TRBD2. V was clipped by 2 bases and J by 5 bases; unmatched bases: 9. This CDR3 region has 16 residues. Germline loops: CDR1 MDHEN, CDR2 SYDVKM. CDR3 nucleotide sequence: TGTGCCAGCAGTTTAGCGGGAGCTACAAAAAACAATGAGCAGTTCTTC. It specifies CASSLAGATKNNEQFF.

The genes are TRBV9 and TRBJ2-1; 8 bases align to TRBD1. The CDR3 totals 15 residues. The germline V gene encodes CDR1 SGDLS and CDR2 YYNGEE. After removal of 3 bases from V and 0 bases from J, the junction contained 2 bases not matched to a gene. The CDR3 region is CASSGDRSSYNEQFF. For the CDR3, the DNA is TGTGCCAGCAGCGGGGACAGGAGCTCCTACAATGAGCAGTTCTTC.